The entry that follows covers one T cell receptor beta chain sequence. The data were taken from a study of blood T cell repertoires in COVID-19. Across the whole study: In each case, the material was cDNA or gDNA derived from T cells, B-cell-depleted T cells, or PBMCs.

CDR1 SGHRS and CDR2 YFSETQ come from the germline V gene. J lost 1 base, V lost 4 bases, and 7 bases had no gene match. The CDR3 has 15 residues. In the original processing: Reference gene primer amplification yielded estimated nucleated cell counts. Generated by immunoSEQ multiplex PCR, the TCRdb table keeps only in-frame clones and is missing some. The D gene and trimming were derived from the DNA, and the V and J assignments and clone size from that table. The sample yields approximately 180,000 clones, roughly 87% seen once. The clonotype was recovered from a woman aged 45-65 years with acute or convalescent COVID-19. The sample comprised peripheral blood. This chain links TRBV5-1 with TRBJ1-1, with 7 bases that match TRBD1. The CDR3 here is CASSTTGAPNTEAFF. CDR3 nucleotides: TGCGCCAGCAGCACCACAGGGGCCCCGAACACTGAAGCTTTCTTT.